This T cell receptor beta chain stems from a study of blood T cell repertoires in COVID-19. Looking at the study overall: COVID-19 samples, acute and convalescent, were from the United States, Italy and Spain. In each case, the material was cDNA or gDNA derived from T cells, B-cell-depleted T cells, or PBMCs.

In the source study's methods: Amplification of reference gene primers was used by the study to estimate nucleated cell counts. The data were produced by immunoSEQ multiplex PCR, yet TCRdb's version contains in-frame clones alone and is incomplete. That table supplies the V and J calls and clone size; D and trimming were determined from the DNA. The repertoire holds tens of thousands of clones, with 90% as singletons. Trimming cost V 3 bases and J 4 bases, with 7 bases left between them. The CDR3 loop spans 12 amino acids. The V gene's germline CDR1 is LGHNT and CDR2 FRNRAP. This TCR came from a man aged 40-50 years with acute or convalescent COVID-19. The V gene is TRBV12-5, the J gene TRBJ2-7; D possibly corresponds to TRBD2 (5 bases). Sequencing used peripheral blood. The CDR3 here is CASGFAGYEQYF. CDR3 sequence (DNA): TGTGCTAGTGGTTTTGCGGGTTACGAGCAGTACTTC.